This T cell receptor (beta chain) emerged from a study of cytomegalovirus exposure and HLA in healthy donors. General study findings and limits: The authors assumed roughly uniform sequencing depth across donors for presence/absence analyses. Analysis performed later showed TCR beta chains linked to HLA being more clonally expanded than equally common others. TCR beta sequences numbering some 17,000 were associated with HLA alleles at 0.05 false discovery rate in a later analysis. It is likely that the observed cluster of highly shared sequence variants was a sequencing artifact.

Researchers ran the PCR with 60 Vbeta and 13 Jbeta primers. The method was immunoSEQ multiplex PCR; TCRdb's version includes in-frame clones alone and lacks a portion of them. Found here are fewer than 100,000 clones, less than 85% of them singletons; the top ten hold around 0.96%. As for this clone: What it binds is not known.

The V end was cut by 6 bases, the J end by 2 bases, with 15 bases between. The length of the CDR3 is 15 residues. In germline, CDR1 is MNHEY, CDR2 SVGAGI. The V gene is TRBV6-5, the J gene TRBJ2-3; D possibly corresponds to TRBD2 (5 bases). The source is a male donor in good health and CMV-seronegative. Sample: PBMCs. CDR3: CASRERPRYTDTQYF. CDR3 nucleotides: TGTGCCAGCAGAGAGCGGCCCCGGTACACAGATACGCAGTATTTT.